This T cell receptor (beta chain) was profiled in a study of cytomegalovirus exposure and HLA in healthy donors. Overall study results and limits: In a later analysis, a genetic analysis reported fewer productive-TCR N-insertions in an Asian-associated ancestry cluster than the cohort average.

Primers: 60 Vbeta forward and 13 Jbeta reverse. Generated by immunoSEQ multiplex PCR, the TCRdb table keeps only in-frame clones and is missing some. The table has 90,000 to 120,000 clones, less than 85% seen once; the top ten hold 11% to 15%. V lost 9 bases and J lost 6; bases outside the gene matches: 11. This CDR3 region has 15 residues. The germline gives CDR1 MNHEY, CDR2 SVGAGI. On this clone itself: The target antigen is unknown.

The J gene is TRBJ2-2, the V gene TRBV6-5; 9 bases match TRBD1. This clonotype was sampled from a woman aged 35 to 49 in good health and CMV-seropositive. The sample taken for sequencing was PBMCs. CDR3 residues: CASWRGQGSAGELFF. CDR3 DNA sequence: TGTGCCAGTTGGAGAGGACAGGGGAGCGCCGGGGAGCTGTTTTTT.